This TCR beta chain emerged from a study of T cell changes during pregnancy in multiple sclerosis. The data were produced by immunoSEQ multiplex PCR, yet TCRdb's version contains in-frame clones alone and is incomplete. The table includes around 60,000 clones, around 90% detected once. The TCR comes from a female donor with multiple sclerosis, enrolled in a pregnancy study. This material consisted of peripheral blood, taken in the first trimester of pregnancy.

This chain's CDR3 is CSVPAYRQNEQFF. CDR3 DNA: TGCAGCGTCCCCGCATACAGGCAAAATGAGCAGTTCTTC. The chain joins TRBV29-1 to TRBJ2-1, with D possibly matching TRBD1 (5 bases). Germline V gives CDR1 SQVTM, CDR2 ANQGSEA. The V end lost 6 bases, the J end lost 7 bases, and 16 bases lay between the germline ends. The CDR3 is 13 residues long.